This TCR beta chain came from a study of cytomegalovirus exposure and HLA in healthy donors. Only a few counts were recorded for this clone. Germline V gene data show CDR1 as SGHVS and CDR2 as FNYEAQ. CDR3 length equals 12 residues. V lost 5 bases, J lost 7 bases, and 9 bases lay in between. The PCR used 60 Vbeta and 13 Jbeta primers. Produced via immunoSEQ multiplex PCR; TCRdb's table is partial and in-frame only. In the table there are more than 90,000 clones, about 70% of which are singletons. The sequenced sample consisted of PBMCs. The TCR was taken from a woman in her forties in good health and CMV-seronegative. The J gene is TRBJ2-1, the V gene TRBV7-6; tentatively, D is TRBD2 (5 bases). The CDR3 bases are TGTGCCAGCAGCCCAGCGGCAAATGAGCAGTTCTTC. Translating gives CASSPAANEQFF.